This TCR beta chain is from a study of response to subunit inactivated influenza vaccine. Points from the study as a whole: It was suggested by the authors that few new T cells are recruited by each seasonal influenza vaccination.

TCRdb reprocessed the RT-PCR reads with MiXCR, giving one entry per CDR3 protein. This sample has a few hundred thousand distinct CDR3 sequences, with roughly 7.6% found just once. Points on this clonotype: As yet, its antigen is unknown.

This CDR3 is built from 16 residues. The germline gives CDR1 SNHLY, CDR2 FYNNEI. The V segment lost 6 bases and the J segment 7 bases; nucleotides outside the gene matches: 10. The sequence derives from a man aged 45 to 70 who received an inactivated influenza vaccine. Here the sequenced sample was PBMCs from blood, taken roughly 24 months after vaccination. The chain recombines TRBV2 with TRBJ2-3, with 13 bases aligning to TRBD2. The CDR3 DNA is TGTGCCAGCAGCGAGCAGACTAGCGGGGGGACAAATACGCAGTATTTT. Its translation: CASSEQTSGGTNTQYF.